This T cell receptor (beta chain) was recorded in a study of blood T cell repertoires in COVID-19. Study details: T cells, B-cell-depleted T cells, or PBMCs supplied cDNA or gDNA.

Assay: immunoSEQ multiplex PCR; the TCRdb copy retains only in-frame clones and omits some. Here the sample spans more than 200,000 clones, 80% to 85% being singletons. The junction had 7 bases not matched to a gene; V was cut back by 6 bases and J by 8 bases. CDR3 size: 13 residues. Germline CDR1 reads ENHRY; CDR2 reads SYGVKD. V usage is TRBV10-3 and J usage is TRBJ1-2, with 9 bases matching TRBD1. The clonotype was recovered from a woman aged 80 or over with COVID-19, enrolled during active disease. Material for sequencing was peripheral blood. The CDR3 DNA follows: TGTGCCATCAGCGTACAGGGGGCTGGAGGCTACACCTTC. Translated: CAISVQGAGGYTF.